These T cell receptor beta chains were read from a single sample in a study of OX40 agonist ivuxolimab in advanced cancers. Profiled with immunoSEQ multiplex PCR; TCRdb holds only in-frame clones, not every one. The profile covers tens of thousands of clones, with around 90% appearing a single time and roughly 13% taken by the ten largest. This sample comprised CD4+ or CD8+ T cells sorted from blood, obtained in a trial of the OX40 agonist ivuxolimab. All receptors derive from an adult with an advanced solid tumor such as melanoma, head and neck, liver or kidney cancer. Both conserved end residues are part of each CDR3. Each record gives: CDR3 protein, V gene.

CDR3: CASSDAGTGGLETQYF
V: TRBV5-4

CDR3: CASSLGGRSGTGGLEQYF
V: TRBV7-7

CDR3: CASRRDFGTTDTQYF
V: TRBV2

CDR3: CASSWERRSSYEQYF
V: TRBV28

CDR3: CASSPMGSGSSYEQYF
V: TRBV11-2

CDR3: CASSYTVLAGSYEQYF
V: TRBV11-2

CDR3: CATGGAYEQYF
V: TRBV27

CDR3: CASTTRMNSGNTIYF
V: TRBV6-1

CDR3: CASSEGQGETQYF
V: TRBV9

CDR3: CASEIIGQGAKTFF
V: TRBV28

CDR3: CSVDGLAGGRGETQYF
V: TRBV29-1

CDR3: CASSRGSAYNEQFF
V: TRBV7-3

CDR3: CASSLRGGPYTDTQYF
V: TRBV28

CDR3: CASTLGATNEKLFF
V: TRBV28

CDR3: CASSKVTSGSQETQYF
V: TRBV21-1

CDR3: CASSSTLDHEQYF
V: TRBV28

CDR3: CASSAMGGPTEAFF
V: TRBV11-1

CDR3: CASSAYSGANVLTF
V: TRBV28

CDR3: CASSQETPYEQYF
V: TRBV4-3

CDR3: CTSSQDGVAKNIQYF
V: TRBV1

CDR3: CSADGLAGEEQFF
V: TRBV29-1

CDR3: CASGRGGQPQHF
V: TRBV27

CDR3: CASRRNGDKNIQYF
V: TRBV28

CDR3: CASRELAGVPGELFF
V: TRBV5-5

CDR3: CASSTYRDKRPYEQYF
V: TRBV14

CDR3: CASSVEGWGNYGYTF
V: TRBV9

CDR3: CAISDSLYEQYF
V: TRBV10-3

CDR3: CASSVAQGAWNEQFF
V: TRBV9

CDR3: CASSEEMGATNEKLFF
V: TRBV10-1